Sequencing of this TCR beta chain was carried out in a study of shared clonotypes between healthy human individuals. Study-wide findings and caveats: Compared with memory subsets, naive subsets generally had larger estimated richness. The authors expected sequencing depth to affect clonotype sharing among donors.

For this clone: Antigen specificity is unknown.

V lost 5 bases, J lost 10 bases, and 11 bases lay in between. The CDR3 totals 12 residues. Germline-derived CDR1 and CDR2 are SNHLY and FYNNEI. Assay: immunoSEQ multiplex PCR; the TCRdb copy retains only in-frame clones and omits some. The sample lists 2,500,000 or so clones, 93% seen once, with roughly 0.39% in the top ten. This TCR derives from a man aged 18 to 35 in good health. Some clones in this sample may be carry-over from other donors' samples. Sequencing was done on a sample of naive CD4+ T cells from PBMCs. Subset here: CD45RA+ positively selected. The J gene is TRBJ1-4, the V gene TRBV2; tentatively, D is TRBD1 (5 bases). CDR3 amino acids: CASSSVGGKLFF. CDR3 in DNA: TGTGCCAGCAGTTCCGTGGGGGGAAAACTGTTTTTT.